What follows are 16 T cell receptor beta chains derived from one specimen sequenced in a study of blood T cell repertoires in COVID-19. Data came from immunoSEQ multiplex PCR; TCRdb stores just in-frame clones and leaves some out. The sample records 100,000 to 150,000 clones, roughly two thirds being singletons. The specimen sequenced was peripheral blood. These receptors originate from a woman aged 70-85 years with acute or convalescent COVID-19.

The gene calls are TRBV29-1 and TRBJ2-1; D is ambiguous. Germline V gives CDR1 SQVTM, CDR2 ANQGSEA. V lost 6 bases, J lost 8 bases, and 5 bases lay in between. The CDR3 is 9 amino acids. The CDR3 region has the DNA TGCAGCGTATCTCATGAGCAGTTCTTC. This gives the protein CSVSHEQFF.

The rearrangement uses TRBV19 and TRBJ2-3; D perhaps matches TRBD1 (6 bases). The V and J ends lost 7 bases and 2 bases respectively, with 13 bases between them. In germline, CDR1 is LNHDA, CDR2 SQIVND (reference sequence). The length of the CDR3 is 14 residues. The DNA of the CDR3 is TGTGCCAGTACCCCGGACAGCTACACAGATACGCAGTATTTT. It yields the protein CASTPDSYTDTQYF.

This clone was seen a single time. It is unclear where the CDR3 begins or ends on the DNA, so no DNA is shown, and the CDR3 is as TCRdb lists it. The rearrangement links TRBV20-1 to TRBJ1-5; the table's D call TRBD1 went unverified against the DNA. Including both end residues, the CDR3 is 14 amino acids long. Germline assignment: CDR1 DFQATT and CDR2 SNEGSKA (reference sequence). CDR3 loop: CSASSGQGLQPQHF.

This clone was detected only a few times. This chain links TRBV12-3 or TRBV12-4 with TRBJ2-5; no definite D call. CDR3 size: 12 residues. V lost 4 bases and J 4 bases, leaving 7 bases between the germline ends. In DNA form, the CDR3 reads TGTGCCAGCAGTTCCCCGGGAGAGACCCAGTACTTC. Translated, it gives CASSSPGETQYF.

The genes are TRBV9 and TRBJ2-3, with 7 bases identical to TRBD1. V dropped 0 bases and J dropped 1; count of bases not matched to a gene: 2. Germline V gene data show CDR1 as SGDLS and CDR2 as YYNGEE. CDR3 length: 15 residues. This chain's CDR3 is CASSVVGQGTDTQYF. The CDR3 DNA reads as TGTGCCAGCAGCGTAGTAGGACAGGGCACAGATACGCAGTATTTT.

The chain has TRBV10-1 and TRBJ1-1; D is perhaps TRBD1 (6 bases). The CDR3 is 13 residues long. The germline V gene has CDR1 WNHNN and CDR2 SYGVQD (reference sequence). The V end lost 0 bases, the J end lost 11 bases, and 13 bases lay between the germline ends. CDR3 residues: CASSESTGMWAFF. The CDR3 DNA is TGCGCCAGCAGTGAGTCAACAGGGATGTGGGCTTTCTTT.

V and J are TRBV13 and TRBJ2-1, with TRBD1 matching over 10 bases. Per germline, CDR1 PRHDT and CDR2 FYEKMQ (reference sequence). Trimming at V came to 4 bases and at J to 3 bases, leaving 9 bases not matched to a gene. The CDR3 totals 17 residues. The CDR3 DNA follows: TGTGCCAGCAGCTCACCCAGACAGGGGGCAAGCTACAATGAGCAGTTCTTC. It specifies CASSSPRQGASYNEQFF.

The CDR3 sequence: CASSLQDRSNEKLFF. The CDR3 DNA sequence: TGCGCCAGCAGCCTTCAGGACAGATCAAATGAAAAACTGTTTTTT. The chain carries TRBV4-1 and TRBJ1-4; a weak D match, TRBD1 (6 bases). CDR1 and CDR2 (germline): MGHRA, YSYEKL. The CDR3 extends over 15 amino acids. The V and J ends lost 4 bases and 5 bases respectively, with 14 bases between them.

This clone was seen a single time. This sequence joins TRBV4-2 and TRBJ2-1; TRBD2 might be the D (6 bases). Germline CDR1 LGHNA, CDR2 YNFKEQ. The CDR3 has 11 amino acids. The V end lost 4 bases, the J end lost 9 bases, and 7 bases lay between the germline ends. The CDR3 spells CASSPGVEQFF. The CDR3 DNA reads as TGTGCCAGCAGCCCGGGGGTTGAGCAGTTCTTC.

The chain is built from TRBV5-6 and TRBJ2-1, with D perhaps matching TRBD1 (6 bases). CDR3 size: 15 residues. The V end lost 3 bases, the J end lost 9 bases, and 19 bases lay between the germline ends. In germline, CDR1 is SGHDT, CDR2 YYEEEE. The CDR3 spells CASSSEYTGRFEQFF. The CDR3 coding sequence is TGTGCCAGCAGCTCGGAGTATACAGGGCGGTTTGAGCAGTTCTTC.

The chain links TRBV19 to TRBJ1-1; D is undetermined. The V gene's germline CDR1 is LNHDA and CDR2 SQIVND (reference sequence). This CDR3 contains 15 residues. The V and J ends lost 4 bases and 1 base respectively, with 13 bases between them. The CDR3 nucleotides read TGTGCCAGTAGTAGGAACAGCAATAAGAACACTGAAGCTTTCTTT. Translated, it gives CASSRNSNKNTEAFF. The variable domain in full, completed from reference TRBV19 and TRBJ1-1, reads DGGITQSPKYLFRKEGQNVTLSCEQNLNHDAMYWYRQDPGQGLRLIYYSQIVNDFQKGDIAEGYSVSREKKESFPLTVTSAQKNPTAFYLCASSRNSNKNTEAFFGQGTRLTVV.

The V and J genes are TRBV28 and TRBJ1-5, with TRBD1 matching over 7 bases. Germline lookup yields CDR1 MDHEN and CDR2 SYDVKM. CDR3 length equals 17 residues. V was pared by 6 bases and J by 4 bases, with 15 bases of the junction left unmatched. The CDR3 DNA sequence: TGTGCCAGCAGCCAAACTCCGCAGGGGGTTCTGAATCAGCCCCAGCATTTT. Translating gives CASSQTPQGVLNQPQHF.

This clone has only one observation. The rearrangement joins TRBV18 to TRBJ2-7; 10 bases agree with TRBD1. Trimming removed 1 base from V and 4 bases from J; junction bases left unmatched: 4. Germline V gene sequence: CDR1 KGHSH, CDR2 LQKENI. CDR3 length: 15 residues. This CDR3 reads CASSPRGQGNYEQYF. CDR3 coding DNA: TGTGCCAGCTCACCACGGGGACAGGGGAATTACGAGCAGTACTTC.

Only one count was recorded for this clone. The chain combines TRBV25-1 with TRBJ2-1; 11 positions agree with TRBD2. J lost 7 bases, V lost 4 bases, and 9 bases had no gene match. The CDR3 covers 16 residues. Germline V gene sequence: CDR1 MGHDK, CDR2 SYGVNS. The DNA of the CDR3 is TGTGCCAGCAGTGGGGCGGGACTAGCGGCCAGTAATGAGCAGTTCTTC. Protein: CASSGAGLAASNEQFF. Filled out from reference TRBV25-1 and TRBJ2-1, the complete variable domain reads EADIYQTPRYLVIGTGKKITLECSQTMGHDKMYWYQQDPGMELHLIHYSYGVNSTEKGDLSSESTVSRIRTEHFPLTLESARPSHTSQYLCASSGAGLAASNEQFFGPGTRLTVL.

The chain uses TRBV27 and TRBJ1-1; D possibly corresponds to TRBD1 (5 bases). V lost 7 bases, J lost 5 bases, and 17 bases lay in between. CDR1 and CDR2 from the germline V gene are MNHEY and SMNVEV (reference sequence). CDR3 length: 14 amino acids. This CDR3 reads CASTLREGQTEAFF. The CDR3 DNA reads as TGTGCCAGCACTCTTCGGGAGGGGCAGACTGAAGCTTTCTTT.

The chain has TRBV18 and TRBJ2-7; the D gene is possibly TRBD1 (7 bases). The CDR3 totals 13 residues. Between the trimmed V and J ends, which lost 4 bases and 4 bases, there was a span of 11 bases. Germline lookup yields CDR1 KGHSH and CDR2 LQKENI. CDR3: CASSLPGGYEQYF. The CDR3 DNA follows: TGTGCCAGCTCACTCCCAGGGGGGTACGAGCAGTACTTC.